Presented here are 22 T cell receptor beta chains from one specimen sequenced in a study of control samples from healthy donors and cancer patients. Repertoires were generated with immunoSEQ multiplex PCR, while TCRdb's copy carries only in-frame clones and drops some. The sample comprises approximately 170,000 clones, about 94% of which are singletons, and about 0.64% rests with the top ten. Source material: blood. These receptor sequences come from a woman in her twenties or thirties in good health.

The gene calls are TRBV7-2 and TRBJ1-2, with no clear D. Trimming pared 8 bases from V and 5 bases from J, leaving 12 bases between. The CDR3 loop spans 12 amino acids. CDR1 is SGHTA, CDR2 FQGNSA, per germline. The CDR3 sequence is CASWDEGYGYTF. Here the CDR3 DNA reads TGTGCCAGCTGGGATGAAGGGTATGGCTACACCTTC.

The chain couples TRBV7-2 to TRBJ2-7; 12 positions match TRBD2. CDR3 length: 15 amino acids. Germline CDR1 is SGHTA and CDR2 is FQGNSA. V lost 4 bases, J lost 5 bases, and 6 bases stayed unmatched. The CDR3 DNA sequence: TGTGCCAGCAGCTGGACTAGCGGGACTGGCGACGAGCAGTACTTC. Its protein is CASSWTSGTGDEQYF.

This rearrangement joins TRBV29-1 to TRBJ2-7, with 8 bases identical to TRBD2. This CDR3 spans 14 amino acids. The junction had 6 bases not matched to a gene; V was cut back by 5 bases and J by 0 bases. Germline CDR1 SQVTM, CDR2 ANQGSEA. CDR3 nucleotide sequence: TGCAGCGTTACCAGCGGGAGCTTCTCCTACGAGCAGTACTTC. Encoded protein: CSVTSGSFSYEQYF.

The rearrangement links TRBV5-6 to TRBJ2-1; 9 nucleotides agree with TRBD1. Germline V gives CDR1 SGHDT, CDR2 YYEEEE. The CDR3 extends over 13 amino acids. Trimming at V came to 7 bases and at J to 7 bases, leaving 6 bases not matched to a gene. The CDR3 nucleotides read TGTGCCAGCGGGACAGGGCCGCAAAATGAGCAGTTCTTC. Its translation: CASGTGPQNEQFF.

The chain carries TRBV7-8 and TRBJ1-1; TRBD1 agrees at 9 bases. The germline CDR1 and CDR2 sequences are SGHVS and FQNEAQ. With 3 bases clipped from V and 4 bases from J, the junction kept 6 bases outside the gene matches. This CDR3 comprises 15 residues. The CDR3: CASSLGRDRVTEAFF. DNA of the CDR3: TGTGCCAGCAGCTTGGGGCGGGACAGGGTCACTGAAGCTTTCTTT.

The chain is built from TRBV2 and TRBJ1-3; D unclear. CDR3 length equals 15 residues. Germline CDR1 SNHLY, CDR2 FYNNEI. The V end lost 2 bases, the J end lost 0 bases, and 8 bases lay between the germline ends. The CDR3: CASSETVLSGNTIYF. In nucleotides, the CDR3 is TGTGCCAGCAGTGAAACGGTCCTCTCTGGAAACACCATATATTTT.

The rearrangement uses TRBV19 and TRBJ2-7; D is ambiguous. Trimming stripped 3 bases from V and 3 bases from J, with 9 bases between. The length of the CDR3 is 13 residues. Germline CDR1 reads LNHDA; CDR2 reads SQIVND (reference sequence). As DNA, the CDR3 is TGTGCCAGTAGTATGGGTACAGTCTACGAGCAGTACTTC. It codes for CASSMGTVYEQYF.

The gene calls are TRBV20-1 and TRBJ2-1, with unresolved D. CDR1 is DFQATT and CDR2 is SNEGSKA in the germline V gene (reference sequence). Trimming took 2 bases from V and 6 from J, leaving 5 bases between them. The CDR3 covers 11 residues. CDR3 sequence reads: CSARRGNEQFF. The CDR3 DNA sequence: TGCAGTGCTAGACGTGGCAATGAGCAGTTCTTC.

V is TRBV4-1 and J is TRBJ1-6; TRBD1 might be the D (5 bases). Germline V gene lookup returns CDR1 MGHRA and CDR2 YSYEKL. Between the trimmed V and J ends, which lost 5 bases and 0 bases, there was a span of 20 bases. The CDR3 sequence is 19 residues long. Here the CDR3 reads CASSAYPGTGSSYNSPLHF. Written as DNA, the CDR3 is TGCGCCAGCAGCGCATACCCCGGGACCGGGAGCTCCTATAATTCACCCCTCCACTTT.

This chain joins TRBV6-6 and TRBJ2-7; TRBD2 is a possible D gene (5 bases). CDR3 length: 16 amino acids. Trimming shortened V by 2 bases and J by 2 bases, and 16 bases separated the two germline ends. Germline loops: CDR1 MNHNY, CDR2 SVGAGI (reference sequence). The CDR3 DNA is TGTGCCAGCAGTTACGAAGCGCGGACTCTGACCTACGAGCAGTACTTC. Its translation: CASSYEARTLTYEQYF.

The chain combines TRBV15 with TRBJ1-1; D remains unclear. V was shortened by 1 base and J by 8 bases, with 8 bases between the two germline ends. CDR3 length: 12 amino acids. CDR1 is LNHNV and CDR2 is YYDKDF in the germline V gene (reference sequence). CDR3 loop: CATSRVRSEAFF. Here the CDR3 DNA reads TGTGCCACCAGCAGAGTCCGGAGCGAAGCTTTCTTT.

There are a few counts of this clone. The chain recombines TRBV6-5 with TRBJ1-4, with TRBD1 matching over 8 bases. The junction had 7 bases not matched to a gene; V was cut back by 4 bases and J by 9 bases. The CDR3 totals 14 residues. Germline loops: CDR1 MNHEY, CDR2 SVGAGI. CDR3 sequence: CASSSGQERKKLFF. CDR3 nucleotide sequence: TGTGCCAGCAGTTCGGGACAGGAGAGGAAAAAACTGTTTTTT.

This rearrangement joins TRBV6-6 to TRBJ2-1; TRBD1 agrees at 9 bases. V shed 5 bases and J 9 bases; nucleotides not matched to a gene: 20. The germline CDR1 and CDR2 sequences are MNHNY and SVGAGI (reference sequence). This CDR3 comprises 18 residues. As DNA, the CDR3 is TGTGCCAGCAGTCCGCGACCCTACAGGGGGCTAGGAGGTGGTGAGCAGTTCTTC. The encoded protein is CASSPRPYRGLGGGEQFF.

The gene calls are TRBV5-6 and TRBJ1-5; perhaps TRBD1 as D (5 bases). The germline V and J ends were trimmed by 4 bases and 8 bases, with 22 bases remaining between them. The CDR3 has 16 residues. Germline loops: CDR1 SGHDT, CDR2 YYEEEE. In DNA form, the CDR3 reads TGTGCCAGCAGCACGGGACGGGCTGGGTATATTGAGCCCCAGCATTTT. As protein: CASSTGRAGYIEPQHF.

CDR3 protein: CASSLLGLAVNTGELFF. CDR3 in DNA: TGTGCCAGCAGTTTATTGGGACTAGCGGTCAACACCGGGGAGCTGTTTTTT. The chain joins TRBV28 to TRBJ2-2; 11 bases align to TRBD2. There are 17 residues in the CDR3. Per germline, CDR1 MDHEN and CDR2 SYDVKM. Trimming cost V 1 base and J 2 bases; bases outside gene matches: 3.

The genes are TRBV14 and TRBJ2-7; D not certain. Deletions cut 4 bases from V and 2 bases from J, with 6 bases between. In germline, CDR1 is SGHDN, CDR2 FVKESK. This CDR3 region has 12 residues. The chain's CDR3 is CASSRMTYEQYF. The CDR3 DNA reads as TGTGCCAGCAGCCGGATGACCTACGAGCAGTACTTC.

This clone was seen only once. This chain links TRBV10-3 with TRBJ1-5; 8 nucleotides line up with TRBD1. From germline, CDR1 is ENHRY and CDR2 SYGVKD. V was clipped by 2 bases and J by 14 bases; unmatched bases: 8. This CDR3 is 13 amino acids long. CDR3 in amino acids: CAISEEQTGVEHF. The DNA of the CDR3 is TGTGCCATCAGTGAGGAACAGACAGGGGTGGAGCATTTT.

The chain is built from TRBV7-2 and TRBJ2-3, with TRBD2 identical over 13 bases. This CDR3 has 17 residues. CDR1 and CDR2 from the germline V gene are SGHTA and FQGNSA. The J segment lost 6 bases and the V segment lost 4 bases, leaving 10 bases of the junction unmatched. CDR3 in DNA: TGTGCCAGCAGCTCGCTACTACTAGCGGGAGGGACGGATACGCAGTATTTT. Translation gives CASSSLLLAGGTDTQYF.

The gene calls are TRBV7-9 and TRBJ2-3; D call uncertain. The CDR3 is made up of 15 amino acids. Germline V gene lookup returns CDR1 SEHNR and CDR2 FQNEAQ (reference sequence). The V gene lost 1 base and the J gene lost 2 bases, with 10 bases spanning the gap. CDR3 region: CASSLGSLLTDTQYF. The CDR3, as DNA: TGTGCCAGCAGCTTAGGGTCCCTGCTCACAGATACGCAGTATTTT.

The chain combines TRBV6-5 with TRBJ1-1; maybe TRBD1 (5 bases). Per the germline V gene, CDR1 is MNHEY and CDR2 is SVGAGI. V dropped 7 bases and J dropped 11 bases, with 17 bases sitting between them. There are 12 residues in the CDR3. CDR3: CASTLQGWLAFF. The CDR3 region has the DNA TGTGCCAGCACCTTGCAGGGATGGCTTGCTTTCTTT.

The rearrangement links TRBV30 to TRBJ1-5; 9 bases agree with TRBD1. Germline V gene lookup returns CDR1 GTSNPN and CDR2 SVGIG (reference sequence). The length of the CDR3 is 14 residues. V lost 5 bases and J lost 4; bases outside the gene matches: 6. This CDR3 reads CAWGRGQGNQPQHF. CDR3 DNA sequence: TGTGCCTGGGGGAGGGGACAGGGAAATCAGCCCCAGCATTTT.

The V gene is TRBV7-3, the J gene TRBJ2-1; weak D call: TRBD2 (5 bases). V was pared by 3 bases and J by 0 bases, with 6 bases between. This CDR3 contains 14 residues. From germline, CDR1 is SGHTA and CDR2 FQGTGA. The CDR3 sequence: CASSLDSSYNEQFF. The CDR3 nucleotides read TGTGCCAGCAGCTTGGACTCCTCCTACAATGAGCAGTTCTTC.